The rows below give T cell receptor beta chains drawn from one sample of a study of T cell repertoires in cytomegalovirus infection. TCRdb re-called the reads through MiXCR, storing one row per CDR3 protein. The sample yields around 570,000 distinct CDR3 sequences, over 35% seen once. The antigens of these receptors remain unknown. Here the sequenced sample was cultured PBMCs, taken from culture after CMV antigen stimulation. The receptor source for this set is a human donor in good health (CMV status not recorded). Some clones in this sample may be carry-over from other donors' samples. Both conserved end residues are part of each CDR3. The order of the fields is J gene, V gene, clone size, D gene, CDR3 length, CDR3 protein, CDR3 DNA. The D gene is left open where the match is weak. Size values are once, few and many counts, or a class for expanded clones, and some rows have none.

J: TRBJ1-6
V: TRBV7-2
size: .
D: .
length: 14
CDR3: CASSFGFYNSPLHF
DNA: TGTGCCAGCAGCTTTGGCTTCTATAATTCACCCCTCCACTTT

J: TRBJ1-2
V: TRBV7-9
size: few
D: .
length: 15
CDR3: CASSPGTVINYGYTF
DNA: TGTGCCAGCAGCCCCGGGACCGTAATTAACTATGGCTACACCTTC

J: TRBJ2-7
V: TRBV2
size: .
D: .
length: 13
CDR3: CASRAGQQNEQYF
DNA: TGTGCCAGCAGGGCGGGACAGCAGAACGAGCAGTACTTC

J: TRBJ1-5
V: TRBV7-6
size: .
D: .
length: 19
CDR3: CASSPGQGPALYSNQPQHF
DNA: TGTGCCAGCAGCCCCGGGCAAGGGCCCGCTCTATATAGCAATCAGCCCCAGCATTTT

J: TRBJ1-3
V: TRBV10-3
size: .
D: .
length: 13
CDR3: CAISEWGGNTIYF
DNA: TGTGCCATCAGTGAATGGGGGGGAAACACCATATATTTT

J: TRBJ2-1
V: TRBV6-2/TRBV6-3
size: .
D: TRBD1
length: 14
CDR3: CASSSGQGVHEQFF
DNA: TGTGCCAGCAGTAGCGGACAGGGGGTGCATGAGCAGTTCTTC

J: TRBJ1-3
V: TRBV7-9
size: .
D: TRBD1
length: 15
CDR3: CASSFKQGAGNTIYF
DNA: TGTGCCAGCAGCTTTAAACAGGGGGCTGGAAACACCATATATTTT

J: TRBJ2-1
V: TRBV28
size: few
D: TRBD1
length: 15
CDR3: CASSTVGTEVGEQFF
DNA: TGTGCCAGCAGTACGGTCGGGACAGAAGTGGGTGAGCAGTTCTTC

J: TRBJ1-1
V: TRBV6-2/TRBV6-3
size: .
D: TRBD1
length: 19
CDR3: CASSPREHTGVTMNTEAFF
DNA: TGTGCCAGCAGCCCTCGAGAACATACAGGGGTGACAATGAACACTGAAGCTTTCTTT

J: TRBJ2-2
V: TRBV12-3/TRBV12-4
size: .
D: .
length: 15
CDR3: CASSSIGGPDGELFF
DNA: TGTGCCAGCAGTTCGATCGGGGGGCCCGACGGGGAGCTGTTTTTT

J: TRBJ2-1
V: TRBV6-5
size: .
D: TRBD2
length: 16
CDR3: CASSYEGLAVDNEQFF
DNA: TGTGCCAGCAGTTACGAGGGACTAGCGGTTGACAATGAGCAGTTCTTC

J: TRBJ2-2
V: TRBV7-4
size: .
D: .
length: 15
CDR3: CASSEPGTNTGELFF
DNA: TGTGCCAGCAGCGAACCCGGGACAAACACCGGGGAGCTGTTTTTT

J: TRBJ1-2
V: TRBV6-5
size: few
D: TRBD1
length: 15
CDR3: CASSHAEGTGHGYTF
DNA: TGTGCCAGCAGCCACGCCGAAGGGACAGGGCACGGCTACACCTTC

J: TRBJ2-1
V: TRBV4-1
size: .
D: TRBD2
length: 15
CDR3: CASSHPGGNMVEQFF
DNA: TGCGCCAGCAGCCACCCGGGGGGAAATATGGTGGAGCAGTTCTTC

J: TRBJ2-5
V: TRBV7-8
size: .
D: .
length: 14
CDR3: CASSSTGRQETQYF
DNA: TGTGCCAGCAGCTCCACAGGAAGACAAGAGACCCAGTACTTC

J: TRBJ2-3
V: TRBV6-1
size: .
D: TRBD1
length: 16
CDR3: CASSEKRGPGTDTQYF
DNA: TGTGCCAGCAGTGAAAAAAGGGGGCCGGGCACAGATACGCAGTATTTT

J: TRBJ1-3
V: TRBV7-6
size: few
D: .
length: 15
CDR3: CASGRGLSSGNTIYF
DNA: TGTGCCAGCGGAAGGGGGTTGAGCTCTGGAAACACCATATATTTT

J: TRBJ2-5
V: TRBV7-6
size: few
D: .
length: 13
CDR3: CASSLLLQETQYF
DNA: TGTGCCAGCAGCTTACTACTCCAAGAGACCCAGTACTTC

J: TRBJ1-5
V: TRBV19
size: .
D: .
length: 14
CDR3: CASSWILSNQPQHF
DNA: TGTGCCAGTAGTTGGATCCTTAGCAATCAGCCCCAGCATTTT

J: TRBJ2-1
V: TRBV9
size: few
D: .
length: 16
CDR3: CASSVAGGGLGNEQFF
DNA: TGTGCCAGCAGCGTAGCCGGAGGAGGGTTGGGGAATGAGCAGTTCTTC

J: TRBJ2-5
V: TRBV27
size: .
D: TRBD1
length: 17
CDR3: CASSLYPTGNLGETQYF
DNA: TGTGCCAGCAGTTTATACCCGACAGGGAACCTAGGAGAGACCCAGTACTTC

J: TRBJ2-7
V: TRBV7-2
size: many
D: TRBD2
length: 14
CDR3: CASSQLAGVYEQYF
DNA: TGTGCCAGCAGCCAACTAGCGGGAGTTTACGAGCAGTACTTC

J: TRBJ2-1
V: TRBV4-1
size: .
D: TRBD1
length: 13
CDR3: CASNPRQGPEQFF
DNA: TGCGCCAGCAACCCCCGACAGGGCCCTGAGCAGTTCTTC

J: TRBJ1-5
V: TRBV6-6
size: .
D: TRBD1
length: 16
CDR3: CASSYGGQGRGQPQHF
DNA: TGTGCCAGCAGTTACGGGGGACAGGGTAGGGGCCAGCCCCAGCATTTT